Detailed here is one T cell receptor (beta chain). No antigen is known for it. The cohort excluded patients with autoimmune disease history or systemic immunosuppression. The data were produced by immunoSEQ multiplex PCR, yet TCRdb's version contains in-frame clones alone and is incomplete. The sample contains approximately 90,000 clones, about 85% of which appear only once. The V segment lost 4 bases and the J segment 2 bases; nucleotides outside the gene matches: 8. This CDR3 is 17 amino acids long. Germline V gene sequence: CDR1 SGHRS, CDR2 YFSETQ. This sample was taken from a study of OX40 agonist ivuxolimab in advanced cancers. General study results and limits: Compared with CD4+, CD8+ T cells on average had more expanded clones. Certain nonresponders likewise exhibited a low normalized T-cell clonal expansion.

Specimen: CD4+ or CD8+ T cells sorted from blood, collected in a trial of the OX40 agonist ivuxolimab. The chain combines TRBV5-1 with TRBJ2-1; TRBD2 aligns across 11 bases. This sequence was found in an adult with an advanced solid tumor such as melanoma, head and neck, liver or kidney cancer. As DNA, the CDR3 is TGCGCCAGCAGCCTTGTGCTAGCGGGAGGCGCCTACAATGAGCAGTTCTTC. It codes for CASSLVLAGGAYNEQFF.